The clone carrying this TCR beta chain was observed a handful of times. V was clipped by 6 bases and J by 4 bases, with 11 bases between them. The CDR3 is made up of 12 amino acids. The germline V gene encodes CDR1 DFQATT and CDR2 SNEGSKA (reference sequence). This sample stems from a study of T cells after yellow fever vaccination. TCRdb fed the 5' RACE reads into MiXCR, producing one record per CDR3 protein. The data show 300,000 or so distinct CDR3 sequences, about 7.8% seen once. The clonotype comes from a man between 18 and 29 years old who received the YFV17D yellow fever vaccine. The chain has TRBV20-1 and TRBJ2-3, with D maybe TRBD1 (6 bases). The sample in question was PBMCs, obtained more than 40 days after the first yellow fever vaccination. The CDR3: CSAPDRSDTQYF. The CDR3 nucleotides are TGCAGTGCCCCAGACAGGTCAGATACGCAGTATTTT.